A single sample is the source of the 12 T cell receptor beta chains below, sequenced in a study of early T cells in non-severe SARS-CoV-2 infection listed by TCRdb under 2021. The method behind the library was 5' RACE. Sequencer: NextSeq 500. TCRdb handled the public reads itself, with Q25 trimming in fastp and clone calling in MiXCR, and kept productive beta chains. Identical CDR3 protein sequences are pooled into one entry, listed with their most common genes and DNA. The sample records around 60,000 distinct CDR3 sequences, roughly 13% of which are singletons. The ten largest clonotypes hold around 4% of the sample. The sample consisted of whole blood. These TCRs come from an adult who was a healthcare worker with PCR-confirmed SARS-CoV-2 infection or an uninfected control (not recorded which).

This clonotype was counted a few times. The CDR3 sequence: CASSRVFNQPQHF. CDR3 nucleotides: TGTGCCAGCAGCCGTGTGTTTAATCAGCCCCAGCATTTT. This rearrangement joins TRBV3-1 to TRBJ1-5; D ambiguous. CDR3 length: 13 amino acids. The germline CDR1 and CDR2 sequences are LGHDT and YNNKEL (reference sequence). V gave up 4 bases and J gave up 4 bases, with 8 bases separating them.

The rearrangement joins TRBV12-3 or TRBV12-4 to TRBJ2-3, with D unresolved. The CDR3 totals 14 residues. V was pared by 5 bases and J by 6 bases, with 15 bases between. Here the CDR3 DNA reads TGTGCCAGCAGTCCGGCCCGACCGGGTGATACGCAGTATTTT. As protein: CASSPARPGDTQYF.

A note on this clonotype: This may come from a read error, since a much larger clone is one base off. The V call is TRBV19, the J call TRBJ1-2; TRBD1 is a possible D gene (5 bases). Trimming pared 7 bases from V and 4 bases from J, leaving 13 bases between. The CDR3 loop spans 13 amino acids. Germline lookup yields CDR1 LNHDA and CDR2 SQIVND (reference sequence). The CDR3 sequence: CASNLRGSYGYTF. For the CDR3, the DNA is TGTGCCAGTAACCTGAGGGGTAGCTATGGCTACACCTTC. The full variable domain, in which reference TRBV19 and TRBJ1-2 provide the parts outside the CDR3, is DGGITQSPKYLFRKEGQNVTLSCEQNLNHDAMYWYRQDPGQGLRLIYYSQIVNDFQKGDIAEGYSVSREKKESFPLTVTSAQKNPTAFYLCASNLRGSYGYTFGSGTRLTVV.

This clonotype came up many times. Here the CDR3 reads CSARSAGPQPQHF. CDR3 sequence (DNA): TGCAGTGCTAGAAGCGCAGGGCCTCAGCCCCAGCATTTT. The V and J genes are TRBV20-1 and TRBJ1-5; possibly TRBD1 for D (5 bases). Germline loops: CDR1 DFQATT, CDR2 SNEGSKA (reference sequence). Between the trimmed V and J ends, which lost 2 bases and 6 bases, there was a span of 11 bases. The CDR3 has 13 amino acids.

This rearrangement joins TRBV4-2 to TRBJ2-1; 7 nucleotides agree with TRBD2. Germline loops: CDR1 LGHNA, CDR2 YNFKEQ. This CDR3 is 14 amino acids long. The junction had 2 bases not matched to a gene; V was cut back by 1 base and J by 5 bases. The CDR3 DNA reads as TGTGCCAGCAGCCAAGGGGACTACCACAATGAGCAGTTCTTC. It translates to CASSQGDYHNEQFF.

This clonotype appeared a few times. This chain links TRBV12-3 or TRBV12-4 with TRBJ2-5, with D possibly matching TRBD2 (5 bases). The CDR3 totals 14 residues. V dropped 1 base and J dropped 6 bases, with 12 bases sitting between them. CDR3 sequence (DNA): TGTGCCAGCAGTTTAGATATAACGGGGAAGACCCAGTACTTC. This codes for CASSLDITGKTQYF.

This clonotype has just a few counts. The chain uses TRBV15 and TRBJ1-4, with 8 bases identical to TRBD1. The germline V gene has CDR1 LNHNV and CDR2 YYDKDF (reference sequence). The V and J ends lost 3 bases and 13 bases, in that order; junction bases with no gene match: 7. This CDR3 has 13 amino acids. For the CDR3, the DNA is TGTGCCACCAGCAGGCACACAGGGGGTTCACTGTTTTTT. It is translated as CATSRHTGGSLFF.

This clonotype was counted only a few times. The J gene is TRBJ1-6, the V gene TRBV4-1; D possibly corresponds to TRBD1 (6 bases). The V and J ends lost 0 bases and 7 bases respectively, with 10 bases between them. This CDR3 spans 15 amino acids. Germline V gives CDR1 MGHRA, CDR2 YSYEKL. CDR3 DNA: TGCGCCAGCAGCCAAGATTGGGGGGGCAATTCACCCCTCCACTTT. Its translation is CASSQDWGGNSPLHF.

This clonotype was seen more than once but under ten times. The chain has TRBV6-5 and TRBJ1-6, with unresolved D. The V gene's germline CDR1 is MNHEY and CDR2 SVGAGI. V gave up 2 bases and J gave up 0 bases, with 5 bases separating them. The CDR3 is 15 residues long. CDR3 loop: CASSYGSSYNSPLHF. CDR3 DNA sequence: TGTGCCAGCAGTTACGGGAGCTCCTATAATTCACCCCTCCACTTT.

In its sample, this clonotype was seen many times. V gene TRBV12-3 or TRBV12-4 combines with J gene TRBJ1-2, with a weak D call TRBD1 (5 bases). The CDR3 covers 17 residues. With 2 bases removed from V and 8 bases from J, the gap between germline ends came to 24 bases. This CDR3 reads CASSLSGDGFFTEGYTF. Here the CDR3 DNA reads TGTGCCAGCAGTTTATCGGGGGACGGGTTTTTCACAGAGGGCTACACCTTC.

This clonotype was recorded once. The V gene is TRBV9, the J gene TRBJ2-4; D gene ambiguous. The CDR3 consists of 13 residues. Germline CDR1 reads SGDLS; CDR2 reads YYNGEE. Between the trimmed V and J ends, which lost 0 bases and 1 base, there was a span of 2 bases. The CDR3: CASSVGAKNIQYF. In DNA, the CDR3 is TGTGCCAGCAGCGTAGGGGCCAAAAACATTCAGTACTTC.

This clonotype was counted ten times or more. The chain recombines TRBV12-3 or TRBV12-4 with TRBJ2-7, with D perhaps assigned TRBD1 or TRBD2 (6 bases each). V lost 3 bases, J lost 7 bases, and 16 bases lay in between. The CDR3 has 14 amino acids. The CDR3 region is CASSFSHGGGEQYF. CDR3 in DNA: TGTGCCAGCAGTTTTTCCCACGGAGGGGGTGAGCAGTACTTC.